Listed below are T cell receptor beta chains from one sample, sequenced in a study of post-analysis software for immune sequencing data. Using its own MiXCR run on the PCR reads, TCRdb lists one record per CDR3 protein. The sample carries 750,000 to 950,000 distinct CDR3 sequences, around 53% recorded once. Material: blood. These receptors originate from a girl aged 10 to 17 with multiple sclerosis. CDR3s include the opening cysteine and the closing phenylalanine or tryptophan. Each record gives: D gene, V gene, J gene, clone size, CDR3 DNA, CDR3 protein. D genes are given only for firm matches. Clone size appears in some rows only: once, few, many, or a class for an expanded clone.

>.|TRBV7-2|TRBJ1-5|few
TGTGCCAGCAGCCCCTCGGCGCATCAGCCCCAGCATTTT
CASSPSAHQPQHF
>TRBD2|TRBV7-9|TRBJ2-7|.
TGTGCCAGCAGCTTAGTGCTCCTAGCGGGAGCGAGCGAGCAGTACTTC
CASSLVLLAGASEQYF
>.|TRBV7-9|TRBJ2-4|many
TGTGCCAGCAGCTCAACAGGGCTATCCAAAAACATTCAGTACTTC
CASSSTGLSKNIQYF
>.|TRBV7-9|TRBJ1-1|few
TGTGCCAGCAGCCCACCTCAGGGTAACGCGTATGGAGCTTTCTTT
CASSPPQGNAYGAFF
>TRBD1|TRBV14|TRBJ1-2|.
TGTGCCAGCAGCCAGACAGGGATGGGCTACACCTTC
CASSQTGMGYTF
>.|TRBV6-1|TRBJ2-4|.
TGTGCCAGCAGCACTAAACGGGGCCATCCAGGCAAAAACATTCAGTACTTC
CASSTKRGHPGKNIQYF
>.|TRBV21-1|TRBJ2-3|.
TGTGCCAGCAGCAATAGGCCTAGCGGGAGGGCCGAAACAGATACGCAGTATTTT
CASSNRPSGRAETDTQYF
>.|TRBV27|TRBJ1-5|.
TGTGCCAGCAGTTTATCAACGAACGGCAATCAGCCCCAGCATTTT
CASSLSTNGNQPQHF
>TRBD2|TRBV4-1|TRBJ2-3|few
TGCGCCAGCAGCCAAGAGACTAGCGGGGCCCCTCGGTATTTT
CASSQETSGAPRYF
>.|TRBV11-2|TRBJ1-2|.
TGTGCCAGCAGCCTCCTCGCCGGAAGGGGGTCGGGGGCGAAAGACTACACCTTC
CASSLLAGRGSGAKDYTF
>TRBD2|TRBV10-3|TRBJ2-3|.
TGTGCCATCAAATCTAGCGGGAGTAAGAGCACAGATACGCAGTATTTT
CAIKSSGSKSTDTQYF
>.|TRBV7-3|TRBJ2-6|.
TGTGCCAGCAGCTCGACCCCCCCCTCTGGGGCCAACGTCCTGACTTTC
CASSSTPPSGANVLTF
>TRBD1|TRBV6-2/TRBV6-3|TRBJ2-1|.
TGTGCCAGCAGTTACTCCGGGACAGGGGCCTACAATGAGCAGTTCTTC
CASSYSGTGAYNEQFF
>.|TRBV6-4|TRBJ2-2|few
TGTGCCAGCAGTGAGACAGGCAACACCGGGGAGCTGTTTTTT
CASSETGNTGELFF
>TRBD2|TRBV19|TRBJ2-3|.
TGTGCCAGTAGTATACCCCCATCAGCGGGGGATAGAGATACGCAGTATTTT
CASSIPPSAGDRDTQYF
>TRBD1|TRBV7-2|TRBJ2-3|.
TGTGCCAGCAGCATCCGGGACAGGGGGACAGATACGCAGTATTTT
CASSIRDRGTDTQYF
>TRBD1|TRBV29-1|TRBJ2-7|few
TGCAGCGTCAGGGGGCGCTTTCTTGGCGAGCAGTACTTC
CSVRGRFLGEQYF
>.|TRBV7-9|TRBJ1-5|.
TGTGCCAGCAGCTTAGTAACGGGACATAGGGCGGACGAGCATTTT
CASSLVTGHRADEHF
>.|TRBV15|TRBJ2-6|.
TGTGCCACCAGCCCCGAGGGGGTCTCTGGGGCCAACGTCCTGACTTTC
CATSPEGVSGANVLTF
>TRBD2|TRBV18|TRBJ2-7|.
TGTGCCAGCTCCCACAGGGGACTAGCGGGATTAACCTACGAGCAGTACTTC
CASSHRGLAGLTYEQYF
>TRBD1|TRBV20-1|TRBJ2-5|.
TGCAGTGCCGGGACAGGCCGGGAGACCCAGTACTTC
CSAGTGRETQYF
>TRBD1|TRBV2|TRBJ2-3|.
TGTGCCGCGGCCCGGGACAGGGCCTTCACAGATACGCAGTATTTT
CAAARDRAFTDTQYF
>.|TRBV5-1|TRBJ2-6|.
TGCGCCAGCAGCTCGCGGGGCCAGGGAGGGGCCAACGTCCTGACTTTC
CASSSRGQGGANVLTF
>.|TRBV20-1|TRBJ2-7|.
TGCAGTGCTAGAACAGGAGCCGCCTACGAGCAGTACTTC
CSARTGAAYEQYF
>TRBD1|TRBV12-3/TRBV12-4|TRBJ1-6|.
TGTGCCAGCAGTTTGTCCCAGGGGGGTTCACCCCTCCACTTT
CASSLSQGGSPLHF
>.|TRBV29-1|TRBJ2-1|.
TGCAGCGTTGAGGACGGGCCCTCCTACAATGAGCAGTTCTTC
CSVEDGPSYNEQFF